The clone carrying this T cell receptor (beta chain) appeared many times. The antigen is unknown. Germline V gene sequence: CDR1 SGHNT, CDR2 YYREEE (reference sequence). The CDR3 spans 15 residues. J was trimmed by 1 base and V by 4 bases; bases with no gene match: 4. The source of the sample is a study of human T cells and chemical hapten exposure. Time point in this sample: patch test 1, 2 weeks after DPC sensitization. Treatment specified: therapeutic diphenylcyclopropenone sensitization with weekly scalp DPC. Unfractionated whole blood was the source from which total RNA was extracted. Via MiXCR, TCRdb re-called the RACE reads, giving one row per CDR3 protein. The data show some 120,000 distinct CDR3 sequences, with 9% to 13% seen just once and over 1.1% held by the top ten. Whole-study findings and limits: No alteration of TCRs above 1 in 1000 frequency was seen with DPC sensitization.

This chain joins TRBV5-4 and TRBJ2-5; TRBD2 agrees at 10 bases. The clonotype was recovered from a woman in her fifties or sixties with alopecia areata. Some clones in this sample may be carry-over from other donors' samples. This material consisted of whole blood, taken in connection with sensitization to the hapten diphenylcyclopropenone (DPC). The CDR3 DNA sequence: TGTGCCAGCAGCGCTAGCGGGAGCCCCCAAGAGACCCAGTACTTC. It encodes CASSASGSPQETQYF.